These 23 T cell receptor beta chains came from one sample sequenced in a study of human T cells and chemical hapten exposure (dated by TCRdb to 2020 to 2022). Libraries were made using RACE. For sequencing, a NextSeq 500 was employed. The public reads were run again by TCRdb, first through fastp at Q25 and then through MiXCR, and only productive beta chains were kept. One record per CDR3 amino acid sequence lists the most common genes and DNA. Within this sample are about 82,000 distinct CDR3 sequences, with roughly 13% of them counted one time only. The top ten clonotypes cover 5.7% of the sample. The time point label on this specimen signifies: patch test 3, about 24 weeks after DPC sensitization. The treatment or condition label of this sample denotes: therapeutic diphenylcyclopropenone sensitization with weekly scalp DPC. Here the sequenced sample was whole blood, taken in connection with sensitization to the hapten diphenylcyclopropenone (DPC). The receptors come from a woman in her forties or fifties with alopecia areata. Some clones in this sample may be carry-over from other donors' samples.

The chain carries TRBV6-6 and TRBJ2-3, with D hard to call. CDR3 length: 14 residues. The germline V gene encodes CDR1 MNHNY and CDR2 SVGAGI (reference sequence). V lost 6 bases and J lost 0, with 10 bases in between. CDR3 nucleotides: TGTGCCAGCAGAGACCAAAGGAGCACAGATACGCAGTATTTT. Translating it yields CASRDQRSTDTQYF.

This clonotype was found a few times. This chain links TRBV30 with TRBJ2-2; TRBD2 might be the D (8 bases). The V end was cut by 4 bases, the J end by 4 bases, with 19 bases between. CDR3 length equals 16 residues. Germline V CDR1 and CDR2: GTSNPN, SVGIG (reference sequence). CDR3 region: CAWTRGASGPTGELFF. The DNA of the CDR3 is TGTGCCTGGACCAGGGGGGCTAGCGGGCCCACCGGGGAGCTGTTTTTT.

In its sample, this clonotype was seen a few times. J is TRBJ2-3 and V is TRBV28; D unclear. The germline V and J ends were trimmed by 6 bases and 0 bases, with 16 bases remaining between them. This CDR3 has 16 residues. Germline-derived CDR1 and CDR2 are MDHEN and SYDVKM. CDR3 region: CASSPAAGVSTDTQYF. CDR3 nucleotides: TGTGCCAGCAGCCCCGCGGCAGGCGTCAGCACAGATACGCAGTATTTT.

The gene calls are TRBV28 and TRBJ1-5; 8 bases map to TRBD1. The V and J ends lost 5 bases and 0 bases, in that order; junction bases with no gene match: 12. Germline-derived CDR1 and CDR2 are MDHEN and SYDVKM. The CDR3 consists of 18 residues. Here the CDR3 DNA reads TGTGCCAGCAGTCTGAGACAGGGGCTCTATGATAGCAATCAGCCCCAGCATTTT. Its protein product is CASSLRQGLYDSNQPQHF.

This clonotype has a handful of counts. V gene TRBV10-3 combines with J gene TRBJ1-4, with a weak D call TRBD1 (6 bases). This CDR3 region has 14 residues. Germline V gives CDR1 ENHRY, CDR2 SYGVKD. V was clipped by 3 bases and J by 5 bases, with 10 bases between them. CDR3 in amino acids: CAISEAGENEKLFF. The CDR3 nucleotides are TGTGCCATCAGTGAAGCAGGGGAGAATGAAAAACTGTTTTTT.

V usage is TRBV28 and J usage is TRBJ2-7, with TRBD1 matching 9 bases. CDR1 MDHEN and CDR2 SYDVKM come from the germline V gene. The CDR3 contains 13 residues. The DNA for the CDR3 is TGTTCGATTTCCGGGACAGGGAACTACGAGCAGTACTTC. This translates into CSISGTGNYEQYF.

CDR3 in DNA: TGTGCCAGCAGCCCCCCCCTCCCTAGGGGGGTTGATGAGCAGTTCTTC. It translates to CASSPPLPRGVDEQFF. The chain combines TRBV27 with TRBJ2-1; either TRBD1 or TRBD2 may supply D (6 bases each). This CDR3 has 16 residues. Deletions cut 6 bases from V and 8 bases from J, with 23 bases between. CDR1 and CDR2 (germline): MNHEY, SMNVEV (reference sequence).

The chain employs TRBV20-1 and TRBJ2-5; TRBD2 matches 11 bases. The CDR3 loop spans 18 amino acids. V shed 3 bases and J 0 bases; nucleotides not matched to a gene: 12. The V gene's germline CDR1 is DFQATT and CDR2 SNEGSKA (reference sequence). CDR3 sequence: CSASTPGLAGLYQETQYF. CDR3 sequence (DNA): TGCAGTGCTAGTACTCCCGGACTAGCGGGCTTGTACCAAGAGACCCAGTACTTC.

As DNA, the CDR3 is TGTGCCAGCAGCATCTTAGCGGGAGGGCCCTACGAGCAGTACTTC. The encoded protein is CASSILAGGPYEQYF. This chain connects TRBV5-6 to TRBJ2-7; 11 bases fit TRBD2. The CDR3 contains 15 residues. Germline V gene data show CDR1 as SGHDT and CDR2 as YYEEEE. V shed 4 bases and J 2 bases; nucleotides not matched to a gene: 5. The full variable domain, in which reference TRBV5-6 and TRBJ2-7 provide the parts outside the CDR3, is DAGVTQSPTHLIKTRGQQVTLRCSPKSGHDTVSWYQQALGQGPQFIFQYYEEEERQRGNFPDRFSGHQFPNYSSELNVNALLLGDSALYLCASSILAGGPYEQYFGPGTRLTVT.

This clonotype was detected ten times or more. The chain has TRBV12-3 or TRBV12-4 and TRBJ2-7; D remains unclear. V lost 2 bases and J 4 bases, leaving 9 bases between the germline ends. CDR3 length equals 13 residues. The CDR3 is CASSLLLRYEQYF. CDR3 DNA: TGTGCCAGCAGTTTACTTCTGCGGTACGAGCAGTACTTC.

This clonotype was observed at least ten times. The chain couples TRBV27 to TRBJ2-3, with D possibly called TRBD1 or TRBD2 (5 bases each). CDR3 length: 15 amino acids. CDR1 MNHEY and CDR2 SMNVEV come from the germline V gene (reference sequence). Trimming removed 0 bases from V and 5 bases from J, with 12 bases in between. In DNA, the CDR3 is TGTGCCAGCAGTTTATCGGGACCGCGCCGAGATACGCAGTATTTT. This codes for CASSLSGPRRDTQYF.

V gene TRBV11-2 combines with J gene TRBJ2-1; D ambiguous. Trimming stripped 5 bases from V and 8 bases from J, with 13 bases between. In germline, CDR1 is SGHAT, CDR2 FQNNGV. The CDR3 loop spans 13 amino acids. The CDR3 DNA is TGTGCCAGCAGCCGCCCTACCTTGGATGAGCAGTTCTTC. It is translated as CASSRPTLDEQFF.

This clonotype was found many times. The rearrangement uses TRBV19 and TRBJ1-5; possible D gene TRBD1, 5 bases. Germline CDR1 LNHDA, CDR2 SQIVND (reference sequence). Trimming cost V 4 bases and J 2 bases, with 18 bases left between them. There are 17 residues in the CDR3. The CDR3 DNA follows: TGTGCCAGTAGTACAGACTGGGGGGACTCGGGCAATCAGCCCCAGCATTTT. It is translated as CASSTDWGDSGNQPQHF.

This clonotype was observed at least ten times. The rearrangement uses TRBV29-1 and TRBJ2-2, with 9 bases aligning to TRBD1. Germline assignment: CDR1 SQVTM and CDR2 ANQGSEA. This CDR3 is built from 15 residues. V was clipped by 4 bases and J by 5 bases; unmatched bases: 8. Written as DNA, the CDR3 is TGCAGCGTTGCCAACCGACAGGGGGGAACCGGGGAGCTGTTTTTT. It specifies CSVANRQGGTGELFF.

This clonotype showed up many times. V usage is TRBV29-1 and J usage is TRBJ1-2; 9 positions match TRBD1. J was trimmed by 3 bases and V by 6 bases; bases with no gene match: 5. CDR1 and CDR2 from the germline V gene are SQVTM and ANQGSEA. There are 13 residues in the CDR3. DNA of the CDR3: TGCAGCGTCCGGGACAGGGAGGACTATGGCTACACCTTC. This sequence encodes CSVRDREDYGYTF.

This clonotype was counted only a few times. The J gene is TRBJ2-3, the V gene TRBV27, with D possibly matching TRBD1 (6 bases). There are 20 residues in the CDR3. Trimming pared 8 bases from V and 2 bases from J, leaving 32 bases between. The V gene's germline CDR1 is MNHEY and CDR2 SMNVEV (reference sequence). The CDR3 DNA is TGTGCCAGCTCCCCCCGGGGACACCGGGTTTTTAGCCGGAACACAGATACGCAGTATTTT. Protein product: CASSPRGHRVFSRNTDTQYF.

This clonotype was picked up many times. CDR3 amino acids: CSAMGRRDYNEQFF. Written as DNA, the CDR3 is TGCAGTGCTATGGGGCGGCGGGACTACAATGAGCAGTTCTTC. The chain employs TRBV20-1 and TRBJ2-1; maybe TRBD2 (6 bases). CDR1 and CDR2 (germline): DFQATT, SNEGSKA (reference sequence). CDR3 length: 14 amino acids. Trimming stripped 4 bases from V and 3 bases from J, with 13 bases between.

This sequence joins TRBV7-2 and TRBJ1-4, with D perhaps matching TRBD1 (5 bases). There are 12 residues in the CDR3. Trimming cost V 1 base and J 13 bases, with 10 bases left between them. In germline, CDR1 is SGHTA, CDR2 FQGNSA. In DNA, the CDR3 is TGTGCCAGCAGCTTAGTGCGGGGCCGACTGTTTTTT. It is translated as CASSLVRGRLFF.

V and J are TRBV3-2 and TRBJ1-2; the D call in the table, TRBD1, was not verified against the DNA. TRBV3-2 is recorded as a pseudogene. The CDR3 runs 16 residues. CDR3 residues: CASSQDPTGINYGYTF. Written as DNA, the CDR3 is TGTGCCAGCAGCCAAGACCCGACAGGGATTAACTATGGCTACACCTTC.

In this sample, this clonotype turned up once. V usage is TRBV11-3 and J usage is TRBJ2-1, with no clear D. The CDR3 contains 14 residues. CDR1 is SGHNT, CDR2 YENEEA, per germline. The V gene lost 1 base and the J gene lost 0 bases, with 4 bases spanning the gap. As DNA, the CDR3 is TGTGCCAGCAGCTTAGGGTACTCCTACAATGAGCAGTTCTTC. It yields the protein CASSLGYSYNEQFF.

This clonotype was seen many times. This sequence joins TRBV7-9 and TRBJ1-4; 7 nucleotides agree with TRBD1. Germline V gene sequence: CDR1 SEHNR, CDR2 FQNEAQ (reference sequence). This CDR3 has 15 residues. The trim removed 6 bases at V and 3 bases at J, leaving 7 bases unmatched. The CDR3, as DNA: TGTGCCAGCAGTCCCCGACAGGGACCTAATGAAAAACTGTTTTTT. Amino acids: CASSPRQGPNEKLFF.

This clonotype was picked up many times. The chain uses TRBV3-1 and TRBJ1-1, with D possibly matching TRBD1 (6 bases). The CDR3 runs to 14 residues. V lost 2 bases to trimming and J lost 1 base, with 8 bases between them. CDR1 and CDR2 (germline): LGHDT, YNNKEL (reference sequence). The CDR3: CASSQLQGNTEAFF. Written as DNA, the CDR3 is TGTGCCAGCAGCCAACTACAGGGGAACACTGAAGCTTTCTTT.

This clonotype was counted only a few times. The rearrangement joins TRBV19 to TRBJ1-5, with D unclear. V shed 3 bases and J shed 5 bases, with 8 bases lying between them. This CDR3 is 13 amino acids long. Germline CDR1 is LNHDA and CDR2 is SQIVND (reference sequence). The chain's CDR3 is CASSMERYQPQHF. DNA of the CDR3: TGTGCCAGTAGTATGGAAAGATATCAGCCCCAGCATTTT.